The next 4 T cell receptor beta chains were all read from a single sample in a study of blood T cells in healthy people across ages. For the second PCR, which ran for about 6 to 11 cycles, a sample-barcoded 5' primer and a J-beta primer mix were used. TCRdb recomputed calls from the 5' RACE reads with MiXCR, one row per CDR3 protein. Of under 1,000,000 distinct CDR3 sequences in the sample, roughly 46% were seen once. What was sequenced was blood. The source of these receptors is a man older than 75 in good health.

The chain has TRBV2 and TRBJ2-7; D tentatively fits TRBD1 or TRBD2 (5 bases each). Trimming cost V 3 bases and J 6 bases, with 12 bases left between them. This CDR3 spans 13 amino acids. CDR1 and CDR2 from the germline V gene are SNHLY and FYNNEI. The CDR3, as DNA: TGTGCCAGCAGTGAGGGGGTGGTAGGCGAGCAGTACTTC. This translates into CASSEGVVGEQYF.

This clonotype came up many times. The V call is TRBV29-1, the J call TRBJ2-6, with unresolved D. Germline CDR1 is SQVTM and CDR2 is ANQGSEA. V lost 5 bases to trimming and J lost 0 bases, with 11 bases between them. The CDR3 sequence is 15 residues long. The DNA for the CDR3 is TGCAGCGTTAGGACCGGGCCCTCTGGGGCCAACGTCCTGACTTTC. This translates into CSVRTGPSGANVLTF.

This clonotype showed up many times. J is TRBJ1-2 and V is TRBV5-6; D unclear. There are 13 residues in the CDR3. Trimming took off 1 base at V and 7 bases at J, with 11 bases between the two ends. Germline assignment: CDR1 SGHDT and CDR2 YYEEEE. DNA for the CDR3: TGTGCCAGCAGCTTGAAGGGATTATTTGGCTACACCTTC. Encoded protein: CASSLKGLFGYTF.

This chain connects TRBV7-2 to TRBJ2-1; 12 bases are shared with TRBD2. CDR1 is SGHTA, CDR2 FQGNSA, per germline. The CDR3 runs to 18 residues. V shed 5 bases and J 6 bases; nucleotides not matched to a gene: 14. CDR3 coding DNA: TGTGCCAGCAGCAAGGGACTAGCGGGCTTATCCTCGGGCAATGAGCAGTTCTTC. It yields the protein CASSKGLAGLSSGNEQFF.